These T cell receptor beta chains were read from a single sample in a study of T cells in Graves' hyperthyroidism and ophthalmopathy. TCRdb itself ran the multiplex PCR reads through MiXCR, one entry per CDR3 protein. The sample holds more than 500,000 distinct CDR3 sequences, 16% seen once. The specimen sequenced was blood. These receptors all stem from a woman aged 25 to 39 with Graves' hyperthyroidism. Each CDR3 is given with its conserved first and last residue. The D gene is left open where the match is weak. Clone sizes are given selectively: once, few, many, or a class where the clone is expanded.

j_call	v_call	clone_size	d_call	cdr3_nt	cdr3_aa
TRBJ1-1	TRBV7-9	.	.	TGTGCCAGCGAGAATAGGGTTATCGCTGAAGCTTTCTTT	CASENRVIAEAFF
TRBJ1-1	TRBV9	once	.	TGTGTCAGCAGCGTTCTCGAGAACACTGAAGCTTTCTTT	CVSSVLENTEAFF
TRBJ2-7	TRBV27	many	.	TGTGCCAGCAGTTTGACCTCAAGCTCCTACGAGCAGTACTTC	CASSLTSSSYEQYF
TRBJ2-7	TRBV5-6	.	.	TGTGCCAGCAGCTTTAAGGAGTACTACGAGCAGTACTTC	CASSFKEYYEQYF
TRBJ2-4	TRBV5-1	few	TRBD1	TGCGCCAGCAGCTTGGGACAGGGGATCAACATTCAGTACTTC	CASSLGQGINIQYF
TRBJ2-5	TRBV20-1	.	.	TGCAGTGCTAGCGACAGTCTCCAAGAGACCCAGTACTTC	CSASDSLQETQYF
TRBJ2-3	TRBV27	.	.	TGCGCCACCAGCCCAAAAACAGATACGCAGTATTTT	CATSPKTDTQYF
TRBJ1-6	TRBV30	many	.	TGTGCCTGCCCCCAGAGAAGGCCCCTCCACTTT	CACPQRRPLHF
TRBJ2-1	TRBV24-1	few	TRBD2	TGTGCCACCAGTGACGATGGACTAGGATCCTACAATGAGCAGTTCTTC	CATSDDGLGSYNEQFF
TRBJ1-1	TRBV9	few	.	TGTGCCAGCAGCCCCCCGACAGGCGGGTACACTGAAGCTTTCTTT	CASSPPTGGYTEAFF
TRBJ1-1	TRBV2	.	.	TGTGCCAGCACCAGAGACGGAAACACTGAAGCTTTCTTT	CASTRDGNTEAFF
TRBJ2-3	TRBV5-6	.	TRBD2	TGTGCCAGCAGCTTGGTCGGGACTAGCGGACTCTCCACAGATACGCAGTATTTT	CASSLVGTSGLSTDTQYF
TRBJ2-7	TRBV20-1	many	TRBD1	TGCAGTGCTGGGACAGGGGTGGGCGAGCAGTACTTC	CSAGTGVGEQYF
TRBJ2-3	TRBV5-4	few	TRBD1	TGTGCCAGCACCCTGGGGGGGGGACAGGGTACGGATACGCAGTATTTT	CASTLGGGQGTDTQYF
TRBJ2-7	TRBV7-3	few	TRBD2	TGTGCCAGCAGCTCCCGGACTAGCGGGAGGGCCTCATACGAGCAGTACTTC	CASSSRTSGRASYEQYF
TRBJ2-1	TRBV2	many	.	TGTGCCAGCATAGCACGAGTGGGAGAGGGCGTCGTCCATGAGCAGTTCTTC	CASIARVGEGVVHEQFF
TRBJ2-7	TRBV3-1	few	.	TGTGCCAGCAGCCAATTATTCAGGGGCGAGCAGTACTTC	CASSQLFRGEQYF
TRBJ1-3	TRBV7-8	few	.	TGTGCCAGCCGACGGACAGTCTCTGGAAACACCATATATTTT	CASRRTVSGNTIYF
TRBJ1-2	TRBV9	many	.	TGTGCCAGCAGCGCAAAACACCGAGGGAGCTATGGCTACACCTTC	CASSAKHRGSYGYTF
TRBJ1-1	TRBV20-1	many	.	TGCAGTGCCACGCACCCAGCGAACACTGAAGCTTTCTTT	CSATHPANTEAFF
TRBJ2-1	TRBV11-2	many	TRBD2	TGTGCCAGCAGCTACTGGACTAGCGGGTGGGACAATGAGCAGTTCTTC	CASSYWTSGWDNEQFF
TRBJ2-7	TRBV9	.	TRBD2	TGTGCCAGCAGTCAACAACCTACTAGCGGGAGGTTCGAGCAGTACTTC	CASSQQPTSGRFEQYF
TRBJ2-5	TRBV27	.	.	TGTGCCAGCAGTTCCGCGTTTGGATGGTCGACAGGAGAAGAGACCCAGTACTTC	CASSSAFGWSTGEETQYF
TRBJ2-3	TRBV28	many	TRBD1	TGTGCCAGCAGTCGTCACAGGGGTCGTGGCACAGATACGCAGTATTTT	CASSRHRGRGTDTQYF
TRBJ2-7	TRBV4-1	.	.	TGCGCCAGCAGCCAAGAATACGGGAGCGGTTCCGACGAGCAGTACTTC	CASSQEYGSGSDEQYF
TRBJ1-1	TRBV10-3	.	.	TGTGCCATCAAATCGGTGAGGAACACTGAAGCTTTCTTT	CAIKSVRNTEAFF
TRBJ2-1	TRBV20-1	.	TRBD1	TGCAGTGCTGGAGGACAGGGGGTTACTAATAAGCAGTTCTTC	CSAGGQGVTNKQFF
TRBJ2-7	TRBV13	.	.	TGTGCCAGCAGCTTAGAAGGGCAGGGCGAGCAGTACTTC	CASSLEGQGEQYF
TRBJ2-7	TRBV19	few	TRBD1	TGTGCCAGTAGTATACCTACGGAGCAGGGGGCTTTCTACGAGCAGTACTTC	CASSIPTEQGAFYEQYF
TRBJ2-3	TRBV27	many	.	TGTGCCAGCAGTTTTCTCGTCGGGGGAACAGATACGCAGTATTTT	CASSFLVGGTDTQYF
TRBJ2-7	TRBV11-1	many	TRBD1	TGTGCCAGCAGCTTAGCGCCAGGACAGGTCTACGAGCAGTACTTC	CASSLAPGQVYEQYF
TRBJ1-5	TRBV28	few	.	TGTGCCAGCAGTTTATTGGCGATGGAATATAGCAATCAGCCCCAGCATTTT	CASSLLAMEYSNQPQHF
TRBJ2-7	TRBV4-3	many	.	TGCGCCAGCAGCCCGACTAGCGAGCAGTACTTC	CASSPTSEQYF
TRBJ1-5	TRBV30	once	.	TGTGCCTGGAGCGAGAATTACCATAGCAATCAGCCCCAGCATTTT	CAWSENYHSNQPQHF
TRBJ2-7	TRBV10-3	few	TRBD2	TGTGCCATCAGTGGAGATAGCGGGAGGGCCATCCACGAGCAGTACTTC	CAISGDSGRAIHEQYF
TRBJ2-5	TRBV7-2	many	TRBD2	TGTGCCAGCAGCTTTAGCGGGACGAAAGAGACCCAGTACTTC	CASSFSGTKETQYF
TRBJ2-7	TRBV2	many	.	TGTGCCAGCAGTCCCCCCAAGGAGCAGTACTTC	CASSPPKEQYF
TRBJ2-3	TRBV20-1	few	TRBD2	TGCAGTGCTATACTAGCGGGTACAGATACGCAGTATTTT	CSAILAGTDTQYF
TRBJ2-3	TRBV7-2	few	TRBD2	TGTGCCAGCAGCCAGGGACTAGCTCCAGATACGCAGTATTTT	CASSQGLAPDTQYF
TRBJ2-1	TRBV25-1	many	.	TGTGCCAGCAGTGAAGAAAGGGGGAACTACAATGAGCAGTTCTTC	CASSEERGNYNEQFF
TRBJ1-2	TRBV6-1	many	TRBD1	TGTGCCAGCAGTTCCCTGCCAGGGACAGCTAACTATGGCTACACCTTC	CASSSLPGTANYGYTF
TRBJ1-1	TRBV19	.	.	TGTGCCAGTAGTATGAAGGGAAGTGCTGAAGCTTTCTTT	CASSMKGSAEAFF
TRBJ2-1	TRBV10-1	many	TRBD2	TGCGCCAGCAGTGAGTCTAGCGGGAGTAATGAGCAGTTCTTC	CASSESSGSNEQFF
TRBJ2-3	TRBV28	.	TRBD2	TGTGCCAGCAGTTTCTCGACGGGAGGGCCGACAGAAACGCAGTATTTT	CASSFSTGGPTETQYF
TRBJ1-6	TRBV5-1	.	.	TGCGCCAGCAGCTCGGACGGGACCCTAGCACCTTCACCCCTCCACTTT	CASSSDGTLAPSPLHF
TRBJ2-1	TRBV7-9	.	TRBD2	TGTGCCAGCAGCTTTTGGGTAGCGGGAGGAACTGAGCAGTTCTTC	CASSFWVAGGTEQFF
TRBJ2-7	TRBV7-9	.	.	TGTGCCAGCAGCTTAGCGCTCGTCGGGTACGAGCAGTACTTC	CASSLALVGYEQYF
TRBJ1-4	TRBV12-3/TRBV12-4	many	TRBD1	TGTGCCAGCAGTCCCCAGGACAGGGAGGATGAAAAACTGTTTTTT	CASSPQDREDEKLFF
TRBJ1-6	TRBV28	few	.	TGTGCCAGCAGTTCAGGGGCTGGTTTTTATTCACCCCTCCACTTT	CASSSGAGFYSPLHF
TRBJ1-2	TRBV5-6	.	.	TGTGCCAGCAGCTTTGCTGGGGATGATGGCTACACCTTC	CASSFAGDDGYTF
TRBJ2-5	TRBV5-1	few	.	TGCGCCAGCAGCCCCAGGGGAGCAAGAGAGACCCAGTACTTC	CASSPRGARETQYF
TRBJ1-5	TRBV30	.	.	TGTGCCAGCAGTTTGGCATTTGGTAGCAATCAGCCCCAGCATTTT	CASSLAFGSNQPQHF
TRBJ2-3	TRBV9	.	TRBD2	TGTGCCAGCAGTCGACTAGCGGGGACTAGCACAGATACGCAGTATTTT	CASSRLAGTSTDTQYF
TRBJ2-1	TRBV24-1	.	.	TGTGCCACCAGTGATTTGCCCGCCTTGGGAGAGCAGTTCTTC	CATSDLPALGEQFF
TRBJ1-4	TRBV27	few	TRBD1	TGTGCCAGCAGTTCTGAGACAGGGCCTGAAAAACTGTTTTTT	CASSSETGPEKLFF
TRBJ2-2	TRBV2	.	TRBD1	TGTGCCAGCACCCACCTCCGGACAGGGAACACCGGGGAGCTGTTTTTT	CASTHLRTGNTGELFF
TRBJ1-5	TRBV7-2	.	.	TGTGCCAGCAGCTTAATAGTCGGGGCAAATCAGCCCCAGCATTTT	CASSLIVGANQPQHF
TRBJ2-1	TRBV5-1	many	.	TGCGCCAGCAGCTTGGGGGGCCCTTACAATGAGCAGTTCTTC	CASSLGGPYNEQFF